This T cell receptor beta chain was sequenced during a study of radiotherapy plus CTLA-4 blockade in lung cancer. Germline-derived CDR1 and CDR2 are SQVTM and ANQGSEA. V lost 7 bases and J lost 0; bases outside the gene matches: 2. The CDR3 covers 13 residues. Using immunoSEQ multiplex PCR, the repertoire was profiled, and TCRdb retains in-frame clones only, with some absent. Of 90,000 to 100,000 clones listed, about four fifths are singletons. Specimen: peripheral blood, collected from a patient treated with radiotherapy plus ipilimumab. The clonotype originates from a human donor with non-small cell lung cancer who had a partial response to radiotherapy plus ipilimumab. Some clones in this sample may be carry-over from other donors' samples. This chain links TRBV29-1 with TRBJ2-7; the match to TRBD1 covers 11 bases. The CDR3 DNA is TGCAGCGCCGGGACAGGGGGCTCCTACGAGCAGTACTTC. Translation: CSAGTGGSYEQYF.